Here is one T cell receptor (beta chain) with its context. Its antigen specificity is not known. Base-call qualities are not available, and no considerably larger clone is one nucleotide away. The immunoSEQ Assay, a bias-controlled multiplex PCR, was used to amplify TCRbeta CDR3 regions from genomic DNA. The source study handled its data this way. Nucleated cell counts per sample were estimated from amplification of reference gene primers within the assay. To quantify the absolute abundance of each unique TCRbeta CDR3 rearrangement, sequence reads were collapsed and filtered. For each sample, productive Simpson clonality was calculated as the square root of Simpson's diversity index over productive rearrangements. TCRdb provides this immuneACCESS table in a form limited to in-frame rearrangements. Some clones are lacking; in checked studies, under half of them reflect an unresolved V gene, and why the rest are absent is not known. V, J and clone size reflect that table, while D and trimming were determined from the DNA. This sample comprises 150,000 to 200,000 clones, roughly 90% of them detected only once. The leading ten clones occupy approximately 0.62% of the sample.

The CDR3, cysteine through phenylalanine, is 16 amino acids long. The entry retains the CDR3 DNA only, 48 bases that are in frame from base 1. CDR1 KGHDR and CDR2 SFDVKD are derived from the germline V gene. V is trimmed back by 4 bases and J by 0 bases, and the junction contains 5 bases that no gene match accounts for. The collaborating institutions used their own protocols to collect whole blood in K2EDTA tubes. For TCRbeta analysis, collaborators shipped samples in one of three forms: frozen whole blood, isolated PBMCs, or DNA extracted from either of those sample types. The sample originates from a study of blood T cell repertoires in COVID-19 (dated by TCRdb to 2020 to 2021). About the study as a whole: The collaborator samples originated in the United States, Italy and Spain and spanned the acute and convalescent phases of COVID-19. The material from the prospective study consisted of cDNA or gDNA derived from T cells, B-cell-depleted T cells, or PBMCs. Deeply sampled blood TCRbeta repertoires from subjects exposed to, actively infected with, or recovered from COVID-19 were included in the dataset. The repertoires were made available in a free public database intended to serve as a resource for research on the immune response to SARS-CoV-2. Samples were obtained from the ongoing ImmuneRACE study (first 160 participants) and from 1,254 subjects provided by 6 global collaborators. Nearly every sample came with metadata listing a de-identified subject ID, COVID-19 status, age in years and sex. Where HLA class I and class II types were available, the types were taken from metadata supplied by the sample provider, not from assay-based typing. General findings and caveats noted by the study authors: Clinical and demographic metadata were provided uncurated, with the amount varying by source and participant.

The receptor's source is a man between 45 and 60 years old with acute or convalescent COVID-19. The material sequenced was peripheral blood. The chain employs TRBV24-1 and TRBJ1-3; 7 bases in between match TRBD1. The encoded CDR3 is CATSDEGTDSGNTIYF. The bases read TGTGCCACCAGTGACGAGGGGACAGACTCTGGAAACACCATATATTTT.